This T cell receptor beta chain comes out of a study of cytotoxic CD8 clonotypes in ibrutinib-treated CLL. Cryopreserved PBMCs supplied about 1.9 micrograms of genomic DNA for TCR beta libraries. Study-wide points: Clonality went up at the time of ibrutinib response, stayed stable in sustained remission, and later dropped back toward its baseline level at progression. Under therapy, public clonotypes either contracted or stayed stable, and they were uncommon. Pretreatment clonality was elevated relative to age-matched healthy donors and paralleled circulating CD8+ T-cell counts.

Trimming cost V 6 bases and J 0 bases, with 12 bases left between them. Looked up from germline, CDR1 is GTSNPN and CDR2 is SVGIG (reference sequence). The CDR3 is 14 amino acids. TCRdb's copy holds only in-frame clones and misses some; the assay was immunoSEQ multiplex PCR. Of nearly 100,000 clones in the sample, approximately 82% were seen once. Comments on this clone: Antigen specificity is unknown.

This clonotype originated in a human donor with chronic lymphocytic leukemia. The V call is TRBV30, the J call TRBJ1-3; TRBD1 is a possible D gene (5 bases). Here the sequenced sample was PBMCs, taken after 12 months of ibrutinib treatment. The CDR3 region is CACSRGGSGNTIYF. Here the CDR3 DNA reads TGTGCCTGTAGCCGGGGGGGCTCTGGAAACACCATATATTTT.